These 20 T cell receptor beta chains came from one sample sequenced in a study of T-cell reconstitution after alpha-beta-depleted transplantation in children. Preparing the TCRbeta library involved the use of unique molecular identifiers. TCRdb used MiXCR to reprocess the PCR reads, holding one entry per CDR3 protein. The table includes 700,000 to 950,000 distinct CDR3 sequences, roughly 15% detected once. The input for sequencing was PBMCs, mostly from graft donor cells, taken 360 days after TCRalphabeta/CD19-depleted stem cell transplant. The receptors here all came from a male patient younger than 18 who had a stem cell transplant for acute lymphoblastic leukemia, so the T cells may come from the graft donor.

This clonotype was observed a few times. V gene TRBV5-1 combines with J gene TRBJ2-3, with 8 bases identical to TRBD1. This CDR3 region has 16 residues. The J segment lost 1 base and the V segment lost 6 bases, leaving 10 bases of the junction unmatched. CDR1 and CDR2 (germline): SGHRS, YFSETQ. The CDR3, as DNA: TGCGCCAGCAACGTTAATCCGGGACAGGGCACAGATACGCAGTATTTT. This codes for CASNVNPGQGTDTQYF. Variable domain in full (rest from reference TRBV5-1 and TRBJ2-3): KAGVTQTPRYLIKTRGQQVTLSCSPISGHRSVSWYQQTPGQGLQFLFEYFSETQRNKGNFPGRFSGRQFSNSRSEMNVSTLELGDSALYLCASNVNPGQGTDTQYFGPGTRLTVL.

This clonotype appeared a few times. V usage is TRBV20-1 and J usage is TRBJ1-2; D remains unclear. The CDR3 consists of 15 residues. Trimming removed 3 bases at V and 4 bases at J, with 18 bases between. The germline V gene has CDR1 DFQATT and CDR2 SNEGSKA (reference sequence). CDR3 sequence: CSASTPGPVSYGYTF. Written as DNA, the CDR3 is TGCAGTGCTAGTACCCCCGGACCGGTTAGCTATGGCTACACCTTC.

The genes are TRBV18 and TRBJ2-7; tentative D call: TRBD1 (7 bases). Germline V gene lookup returns CDR1 KGHSH and CDR2 LQKENI. V dropped 3 bases and J dropped 3 bases, with 12 bases sitting between them. The CDR3 extends over 14 amino acids. Written as DNA, the CDR3 is TGTGCCAGCTCACCCCTCAGGGGGGTCTACGAGCAGTACTTC. Protein: CASSPLRGVYEQYF.

This clonotype was detected many times. The rearrangement uses TRBV10-3 and TRBJ2-1; tentatively, D is TRBD1 or TRBD2 (5 bases each). The germline V gene has CDR1 ENHRY and CDR2 SYGVKD. The CDR3 runs to 14 residues. Trimming pared 7 bases from V and 7 bases from J, leaving 17 bases between. CDR3 in amino acids: CAITEGTGRNEQFF. The CDR3 nucleotides read TGTGCCATCACCGAAGGGACCGGGCGGAATGAGCAGTTCTTC.

The gene calls are TRBV6-6 and TRBJ1-5; D remains ambiguous. The germline V and J ends were trimmed by 2 bases and 8 bases, with 7 bases remaining between them. The CDR3 totals 12 residues. Germline CDR1 is MNHNY and CDR2 is SVGAGI (reference sequence). The CDR3 spells CASSYPPEPQHF. The CDR3, as DNA: TGTGCCAGCAGTTACCCACCTGAGCCCCAGCATTTT.

V is TRBV12-3 or TRBV12-4 and J is TRBJ1-2, with no clear D. Trimming took off 4 bases at V and 0 bases at J, with 18 bases between the two ends. The CDR3 contains 17 residues. This CDR3 is CASSYGVGRKANYGYTF. CDR3 in DNA: TGTGCCAGCAGTTATGGGGTCGGTCGAAAAGCTAACTATGGCTACACCTTC.

This chain uses TRBV18 with TRBJ1-1; D gene unclear. The CDR3 contains 14 residues. Germline loops: CDR1 KGHSH, CDR2 LQKENI. Trimming shortened V by 6 bases and J by 0 bases, and 11 bases separated the two germline ends. CDR3 amino acids: CASSSTRMNTEAFF. CDR3 coding DNA: TGTGCCAGCTCGTCGACACGGATGAACACTGAAGCTTTCTTT.

This clonotype has more than one count but fewer than ten. The V and J genes are TRBV5-1 and TRBJ2-1; the match to TRBD2 covers 7 bases. CDR1 is SGHRS and CDR2 is YFSETQ in the germline V gene. With 6 bases clipped from V and 6 bases from J, the junction kept 12 bases outside the gene matches. The CDR3 sequence is 15 residues long. The CDR3 region has the DNA TGCGCCAGCATGAGGCGCTCTAGCGGAGCCAATGAGCAGTTCTTC. Residues: CASMRRSSGANEQFF.

This clonotype was picked up a small number of times. The chain recombines TRBV14 with TRBJ2-3, with 13 bases that match TRBD2. With 4 bases clipped from V and 1 base from J, the junction kept 5 bases outside the gene matches. Germline V gene sequence: CDR1 SGHDN, CDR2 FVKESK. This CDR3 comprises 17 residues. The CDR3 loop reads CASSRGLAGVGTDTQYF. The CDR3 DNA follows: TGTGCCAGCAGCCGTGGACTAGCGGGAGTTGGCACAGATACGCAGTATTTT.

This clonotype was detected a few times. The chain employs TRBV11-1 and TRBJ2-1; TRBD2 matches 12 bases. Trimming took 2 bases from V and 2 from J; bases not matched to a gene: 7. The CDR3 spans 18 residues. Germline V gives CDR1 SGHAT, CDR2 FQDESV (reference sequence). DNA for the CDR3: TGTGCCAGCAGCTTACTAGCGGGAGGGCGTACCCCCTACAATGAGCAGTTCTTC. Translation: CASSLLAGGRTPYNEQFF.

The sample holds a few counts of this clonotype. CDR3 in amino acids: CASSPPLGTNYGYTF. CDR3 in DNA: TGTGCCAGCAGCCCACCCCTCGGGACTAACTATGGCTACACCTTC. The chain is built from TRBV12-3 or TRBV12-4 and TRBJ1-2; the D is unclear. CDR3 length equals 15 residues. The ends were cut back, 6 bases at V and 0 bases at J, with 14 bases in the middle.

V and J are TRBV20-1 and TRBJ2-7; D is ambiguous. The germline V gene has CDR1 DFQATT and CDR2 SNEGSKA (reference sequence). Trimming shortened V by 0 bases and J by 4 bases, and 7 bases separated the two germline ends. The CDR3 is 12 residues long. CDR3 DNA sequence: TGCAGTGCTAGAGACTCCGGTTACGAGCAGTACTTC. It specifies CSARDSGYEQYF.

There are many counts of this clonotype. The chain uses TRBV5-1 and TRBJ2-5, with 7 bases identical to TRBD1. The germline gives CDR1 SGHRS, CDR2 YFSETQ. The CDR3 contains 14 residues. Losses at the gene ends were 0 bases for V and 5 bases for J; bases not matched to a gene: 4. Here the CDR3 reads CASSLAVRGETQYF. CDR3 coding DNA: TGCGCCAGCAGCTTGGCCGTCAGGGGGGAGACCCAGTACTTC.

This chain joins TRBV11-1 and TRBJ1-5; D not certain. Germline V CDR1 and CDR2: SGHAT, FQDESV (reference sequence). Trimming took off 0 bases at V and 7 bases at J, with 7 bases between the two ends. The CDR3 sequence is 13 residues long. CDR3 protein: CASSLASGQPQHF. The CDR3, as DNA: TGTGCCAGCAGCTTAGCTTCGGGACAGCCCCAGCATTTT. The full variable domain, with the rest looked up from reference TRBV11-1 and TRBJ1-5, is EAEVAQSPRYKITEKSQAVAFWCDPISGHATLYWYRQILGQGPELLVQFQDESVVDDSQLPKDRFSAERLKGVDSTLKIQPAELGDSAMYLCASSLASGQPQHFGDGTRLSIL.

This clonotype was counted between two and nine times. The chain links TRBV20-1 to TRBJ2-3; 7 positions agree with TRBD1. CDR1 is DFQATT and CDR2 is SNEGSKA in the germline V gene (reference sequence). V gave up 1 base and J gave up 2 bases; unmatched junction bases: 12. This CDR3 has 17 residues. CDR3 nucleotides: TGCAGTGCTAGAGTATCCCGCGACAGGGATAACACAGATACGCAGTATTTT. It specifies CSARVSRDRDNTDTQYF.

The chain carries TRBV30 and TRBJ2-3; 13 bases agree with TRBD2. The CDR3 is made up of 16 amino acids. Germline CDR1 is GTSNPN and CDR2 is SVGIG (reference sequence). J lost 6 bases, V lost 0 bases, and 6 bases had no gene match. The CDR3 is CAWSVPGLAGPDTQYF. The CDR3 region has the DNA TGTGCCTGGAGTGTACCGGGACTAGCGGGGCCGGATACGCAGTATTTT.

This clonotype has more than one count but fewer than ten. The CDR3 bases are TGCAGTCCAGATACCGACTTTTCCTCCTACAATGAGCAGTTCTTC. Its protein is CSPDTDFSSYNEQFF. The J gene is TRBJ2-1, the V gene TRBV20-1; D not resolved. CDR3 length equals 15 residues. Germline V CDR1 and CDR2: DFQATT, SNEGSKA (reference sequence). The V end was cut by 8 bases, the J end by 0 bases, with 17 bases between.

There are a few counts of this clonotype. This may stem from a read error, because a much larger clone lies one nucleotide away. The V and J genes are TRBV7-9 and TRBJ1-1; 8 bases match TRBD1. This CDR3 contains 14 residues. Per the germline V gene, CDR1 is SEHNR and CDR2 is FQNEAQ (reference sequence). Trimming removed 6 bases from V and 1 base from J; junction bases left unmatched: 4. CDR3 protein: CASRSTGGNTEAFF. CDR3 bases: TGTGCCAGCAGGTCTACAGGGGGGAACACTGAAGCTTTCTTT.

This clonotype was recorded once. The V and J genes are TRBV24-1 and TRBJ2-7; D perhaps matches TRBD1 (6 bases). The V end was cut by 4 bases, the J end by 3 bases, with 12 bases between. The CDR3 is 14 amino acids. Germline V CDR1 and CDR2: KGHDR, SFDVKD. CDR3 protein: CATSDPTGRYEQYF. CDR3 bases: TGTGCCACCAGTGACCCTACAGGGCGCTACGAGCAGTACTTC.

V usage is TRBV20-1 and J usage is TRBJ2-5, with a tentative D call TRBD2 (6 bases). CDR3 length: 14 amino acids. V was clipped by 4 bases and J by 5 bases, with 17 bases between them. CDR1 DFQATT and CDR2 SNEGSKA come from the germline V gene (reference sequence). CDR3 bases: TGCAGTGCTACTGGGACTGCCCGGGGGGAGACCCAGTACTTC. Its translation: CSATGTARGETQYF.